This T cell receptor beta chain came from a study of identical twins. Study-level findings and limits: Zero-insertion analyses might be partly confounded by invariant T cells like MAIT and iNKT. Twins shared beta out-of-frame sequences in excess, but this excess was weaker.

In germline, CDR1 is SGHRS, CDR2 YFSETQ. V trimming: 0 bases; J trimming: 2 bases; junction bases outside the gene matches: 26. CDR3 length: 22 amino acids. With regard to this clonotype: Its target is unknown.

A universal primer binding site was introduced by template switching. The final cDNA contained unique molecular identifiers. Each CDR3 protein is one row after TCRdb ran MiXCR on the 5' RACE reads. This sample has nearly 900,000 distinct CDR3 sequences, with about 12% found just once. This sample also appeared in a second study, on yellow fever vaccine responses in identical twins.

The chain has TRBV5-1 and TRBJ2-7, with 7 bases aligning to TRBD1. The origin of this receptor is a woman aged 18-35 years in good health. The source material was PBMCs. The CDR3: CASSLGHIKTGEFTGPTYEQYF. The CDR3 coding sequence is TGCGCCAGCAGCTTGGGACACATCAAAACAGGGGAATTTACGGGTCCGACCTACGAGCAGTACTTC. The full variable domain, completed using reference TRBV5-1 and TRBJ2-7, is KAGVTQTPRYLIKTRGQQVTLSCSPISGHRSVSWYQQTPGQGLQFLFEYFSETQRNKGNFPGRFSGRQFSNSRSEMNVSTLELGDSALYLCASSLGHIKTGEFTGPTYEQYFGPGTRLTVT.